The sequence of this T cell receptor beta chain was determined in a study of blood T cell repertoires in COVID-19. Losses at the gene ends were 1 base for V and 5 bases for J; bases not matched to a gene: 4. The CDR3 has 15 amino acids. Per germline, CDR1 SGHAT and CDR2 FQNNGV. Some clones are missing from TCRdb's copy, which holds only in-frame ones; the method was immunoSEQ multiplex PCR. In the table there are about 160,000 clones, about 80% of which are singletons. The sequence derives from a woman in her thirties or forties with COVID-19, enrolled during active disease. The sample comprised peripheral blood. This sequence joins TRBV11-2 and TRBJ1-4; 7 bases fit TRBD1. CDR3 residues: CASSLVRGENEKLFF. As DNA, the CDR3 is TGTGCCAGCAGCTTAGTCAGGGGGGAGAATGAAAAACTGTTTTTT.